This is a list of T cell receptor beta chains from one sample in a study of blood T cell repertoires in COVID-19. The assay was immunoSEQ multiplex PCR, and TCRdb's table has in-frame clones only and misses some. There are some 250,000 clones in the sample; 86% occur only once, and 10% to 15% lies in the top ten. Sample: peripheral blood. These receptors came from a woman in her 30s with COVID-19, enrolled during active disease. The CDR3 runs from the conserved cysteine through the conserved F or W. D genes are given only for firm matches. Not every row has a clone size; where given, it reads once, few, many or a size class.

TRBJ1-4	-	TRBV5-5	TRBD1	CASSQQGPNEKLFF	TGTGCCAGCAGCCAACAGGGGCCTAATGAAAAACTGTTTTTT
TRBJ2-3	-	TRBV6-4	TRBD1	CASSGSPGGLVYF	TGTGCCAGCAGTGGGAGCCCAGGGGGCTTGGTGTATTTT
TRBJ2-7	-	TRBV6-4	TRBD1	CASRPQGALGEQYF	TGTGCCAGCAGGCCCCAGGGGGCGCTGGGCGAGCAGTACTTC
TRBJ2-1	few	TRBV2	TRBD2	CAILKGLVSYNEQFF	TGTGCCATCCTTAAGGGACTAGTCTCCTACAATGAGCAGTTCTTC
TRBJ1-1	-	TRBV7-2	-	CASSLVRMSAFF	TGTGCCAGCAGCTTAGTCCGTATGTCGGCTTTCTTT
TRBJ2-1	-	TRBV15	TRBD1	CATSRDGQGYNEQFF	TGTGCCACCAGCAGAGATGGACAGGGCTACAATGAGCAGTTCTTC
TRBJ2-7	-	TRBV6-5	-	CASSPQLLAYEQYF	TGTGCCAGCAGTCCACAGTTACTCGCTTACGAGCAGTACTTC
TRBJ2-5	-	TRBV19	-	CATRGLGVETQYF	TGTGCCACGAGAGGATTGGGAGTGGAGACCCAGTACTTC
TRBJ2-2	-	TRBV10-1	-	CASSRDTGELFF	TGCGCCAGCAGCCGAGACACCGGGGAGCTGTTTTTT
TRBJ1-1	-	TRBV29-1	-	CSVVGHRGAAFF	TGCAGCGTTGTAGGCCACCGGGGGGCCGCTTTCTTT
TRBJ1-2	-	TRBV28	-	CASSLIAGGGAYGYTF	TGTGCCAGCAGTTTGATAGCGGGCGGGGGGGCCTATGGCTACACCTTC
TRBJ1-2	once	TRBV3-1/TRBV3-2	-	CASSEQGVGGYTF	TGTGCCAGCAGCGAACAGGGAGTTGGCGGCTACACCTTC
TRBJ2-5	-	TRBV5-8	-	CASSLRLTYQETQYF	TGTGCCAGCAGCTTGCGCCTAACCTACCAAGAGACCCAGTACTTC
TRBJ2-1	many	TRBV19	TRBD1	CASSLGQGNYNEQFF	TGTGCCAGTAGCCTGGGACAGGGGAACTACAATGAGCAGTTCTTC
TRBJ2-5	-	TRBV5-1	-	CASKGEETQYF	TGCGCCAGCAAAGGGGAAGAGACCCAGTACTTC
TRBJ2-5	-	TRBV10-2	-	CASSGGQAVQETQYF	TGCGCCAGCAGTGGGGGGCAGGCGGTCCAAGAGACCCAGTACTTC
TRBJ1-1	-	TRBV6-5	-	CASSYSGGRNTEAFF	TGTGCCAGCAGTTACTCAGGCGGGAGGAACACTGAAGCTTTCTTT
TRBJ1-2	-	TRBV19	-	CASRGVASGGYTF	TGTGCCAGCCGGGGTGTGGCTAGTGGCGGCTACACCTTC
TRBJ1-2	-	TRBV20-1	-	CSASAGLRYTF	TGCAGTGCTAGTGCAGGGCTACGCTACACCTTC
TRBJ1-3	-	TRBV30	TRBD1	CAGIRDRASRTIYF	TGTGCCGGAATCCGGGACAGGGCGTCCCGGACCATATATTTT
TRBJ2-7	-	TRBV19	TRBD1	CASSIGTGGVYEQYF	TGTGCCAGTAGTATAGGGACAGGGGGCGTTTACGAGCAGTACTTC
TRBJ1-4	-	TRBV24-1	TRBD1	CATSDRGRDEKLFF	TGTGCCACCAGTGACAGGGGGCGGGATGAAAAACTGTTTTTT
TRBJ2-7	few	TRBV27	-	CASSFSAGYEQYF	TGTGCCAGCAGCTTCAGCGCGGGCTACGAGCAGTACTTC
TRBJ2-1	-	TRBV4-1	TRBD2	CASSQVAGTSGVSSYNEQFF	TGCGCCAGCAGCCAAGTTGCCGGGACTAGCGGGGTTAGTTCCTACAATGAGCAGTTCTTC
TRBJ2-7	-	TRBV5-5	TRBD1	CASSTGTDSYEQYF	TGTGCCAGCAGCACCGGGACAGACTCCTACGAGCAGTACTTC
TRBJ2-1	-	TRBV4-2	-	CASSRGGTSSYNEQFF	TGTGCCAGCAGCCGTGGGGGGACTTCGTCCTACAATGAGCAGTTCTTC
TRBJ2-3	-	TRBV5-1	TRBD2	CASSPGLAGGPKYTDTQYF	TGCGCCAGCAGCCCGGGACTAGCGGGGGGACCGAAGTACACAGATACGCAGTATTTT
TRBJ2-2	-	TRBV5-6	TRBD1	CASSLLQGTDTGELFF	TGTGCCAGCAGCTTGCTACAGGGGACGGACACCGGGGAGCTGTTTTTT
TRBJ2-5	once	TRBV30	TRBD1	CAWRRGQVQETQYF	TGTGCCTGGAGACGAGGACAGGTACAAGAGACCCAGTACTTC
TRBJ2-3	-	TRBV4-2	TRBD2	CASSQGAWTSGQDTQYF	TGTGCCAGCAGCCAAGGGGCCTGGACTAGCGGACAAGATACGCAGTATTTT
TRBJ1-6	-	TRBV6-5	-	CASRLGGGRSPLHF	TGTGCCAGCAGATTAGGGGGGGGCCGATCACCCCTCCACTTT
TRBJ1-1	-	TRBV5-1	-	CASSLAGFEAFF	TGCGCCAGCAGCTTGGCGGGGTTTGAAGCTTTCTTT
TRBJ2-2	-	TRBV6-5	TRBD2	CASSYSGLAGKGELFF	TGTGCCAGCAGTTACTCGGGACTAGCGGGGAAAGGGGAGCTGTTTTTT